This T cell receptor (beta chain) was identified in a study of CD8 T cells in ankylosing spondylitis. This clonotype was seen many times. Each TCR beta library was made by quantitative 5'-RACE that incorporated molecular barcodes. Using its own MiXCR run on the 5' RACE reads, TCRdb lists one record per CDR3 protein. Of about 140,000 distinct CDR3 sequences in the sample, 8% to 9% are singletons; the top ten hold 7.3%. This TCR derives from a male donor with ankylosing spondylitis. Material: synovial fluid, either unsorted or a sorted T cell fraction (not recorded which).

CDR3 coding DNA: TGCAGCGTTCTACCGGGACTAGCGGGAATAAACATTCAGTACTTC. Translating gives CSVLPGLAGINIQYF. The chain is built from TRBV29-1 and TRBJ2-4, with 13 positions matching TRBD2. The ends lost 5 bases at V and 6 bases at J; junction bases unmatched: 7. The CDR3 loop spans 15 amino acids. In germline, CDR1 is SQVTM, CDR2 ANQGSEA.